The 19 T cell receptor beta chains given below trace back to one sample, sequenced in a study of blood T cell repertoires in COVID-19. TCRdb's table, derived via immunoSEQ multiplex PCR, lists solely in-frame clones and lacks some. Of about 280,000 clones listed, around 82% are singletons. The sample comprised peripheral blood. These TCRs come from a woman in her fifties or sixties who had recovered from COVID-19.

The chain recombines TRBV6-2 or TRBV6-3 with TRBJ1-4; the match to TRBD1 covers 7 bases. Germline values: CDR1 MNHEY, CDR2 SVGEGT. The CDR3 loop spans 14 amino acids. The V and J ends lost 5 bases and 3 bases, in that order; junction bases with no gene match: 3. The chain's CDR3 is CASSRRGPNEKLFF. CDR3 coding DNA: TGTGCCAGCAGTAGAAGGGGGCCTAATGAAAAACTGTTTTTT.

The chain has TRBV5-1 and TRBJ2-1; 14 bases line up with TRBD2. Germline V CDR1 and CDR2: SGHRS, YFSETQ. The J segment lost 1 base and the V segment lost 2 bases, leaving 2 bases of the junction unmatched. CDR3 size: 17 residues. The CDR3 DNA follows: TGCGCCAGCAGCTTAGGACTAGCGGGGGGTTCCTACAATGAGCAGTTCTTC. Residues: CASSLGLAGGSYNEQFF.

Written as DNA, the CDR3 is TGTGCCAGCAGCTTCGCGGTACAAGAGACCCAGTACTTC. Translated, it gives CASSFAVQETQYF. The chain carries TRBV7-2 and TRBJ2-5; D is undetermined. This CDR3 spans 13 amino acids. Trimming cost V 3 bases and J 2 bases, with 7 bases left between them. Germline assignment: CDR1 SGHTA and CDR2 FQGNSA.

This chain uses TRBV19 with TRBJ2-3, with TRBD2 identical over 11 bases. J was trimmed by 2 bases and V by 3 bases; bases with no gene match: 7. This CDR3 has 17 amino acids. Germline lookup yields CDR1 LNHDA and CDR2 SQIVND (reference sequence). In DNA, the CDR3 is TGTGCCAGTAGTATGACTAGCGGGGTATCGGTCACAGATACGCAGTATTTT. It is translated as CASSMTSGVSVTDTQYF.

V is TRBV24-1 and J is TRBJ2-1; 10 nucleotides match TRBD2. After removal of 3 bases from V and 7 bases from J, the junction contained 11 bases not matched to a gene. From germline, CDR1 is KGHDR and CDR2 SFDVKD. This CDR3 is built from 17 residues. The CDR3 DNA follows: TGTGCCACCAGTGATCCTAGCGGGAGTGCCATAGGTAATGAGCAGTTCTTC. Its protein product is CATSDPSGSAIGNEQFF.

The V call is TRBV5-1, the J call TRBJ2-3; D ambiguous. This CDR3 contains 15 residues. The V and J ends lost 2 bases and 2 bases respectively, with 12 bases between them. In germline, CDR1 is SGHRS, CDR2 YFSETQ. The CDR3 spells CASSLLPSLTDTQYF. The CDR3 bases are TGCGCCAGCAGCTTACTACCTTCCCTCACAGATACGCAGTATTTT.

This clone was seen a handful of times. The gene calls are TRBV7-9 and TRBJ2-5; D may be TRBD2 (7 bases). The CDR3 is 13 residues long. Germline V lookup: CDR1 SEHNR, CDR2 FQNEAQ (reference sequence). Trimming took off 5 bases at V and 5 bases at J, with 12 bases between the two ends. CDR3 amino acids: CASSRGALETQYF. The CDR3 region has the DNA TGTGCCAGCAGCCGGGGGGCCCTGGAGACCCAGTACTTC. Supplemented by reference TRBV7-9 and TRBJ2-5, the full variable domain reads DTGVSQNPRHKITKRGQNVTFRCDPISEHNRLYWYRQTLGQGPEFLTYFQNEAQLEKSRLLSDRFSAERPKGSFSTLEIQRTEQGDSAMYLCASSRGALETQYFGPGTRLLVL.

The rearrangement uses TRBV7-2 and TRBJ2-7, with D perhaps matching TRBD1 (7 bases). The CDR3 contains 16 residues. Germline V gene sequence: CDR1 SGHTA, CDR2 FQGNSA. V dropped 5 bases and J dropped 2 bases, with 19 bases sitting between them. CDR3 nucleotides: TGTGCCAGCAGCCGCGGGACAGTGCCATCCCCCTACGAGCAGTACTTC. Translating it yields CASSRGTVPSPYEQYF.

This chain joins TRBV29-1 and TRBJ1-1; the match to TRBD1 covers 7 bases. V was clipped by 7 bases and J by 1 base; unmatched bases: 6. Germline loops: CDR1 SQVTM, CDR2 ANQGSEA. This CDR3 spans 13 amino acids. The CDR3 nucleotides are TGCAGCGGTTTGGGACAGCCGAACACTGAAGCTTTCTTT. Protein product: CSGLGQPNTEAFF.

The J gene is TRBJ2-1, the V gene TRBV7-9, with 13 nucleotides matching TRBD2. The CDR3 length is 15 residues. Germline CDR1 SEHNR, CDR2 FQNEAQ (reference sequence). V gave up 5 bases and J gave up 7 bases; unmatched junction bases: 5. The DNA of the CDR3 is TGTGCCAGCAGCGTCGGGACTAGCGGGAAGAATGAGCAGTTCTTC. Translation gives CASSVGTSGKNEQFF.

This rearrangement joins TRBV2 to TRBJ2-2, with 10 nucleotides matching TRBD2. V was pared by 4 bases and J by 1 base, with 0 bases of the junction left unmatched. The germline V gene has CDR1 SNHLY and CDR2 FYNNEI. The CDR3 has 15 residues. The CDR3 DNA reads TGTGCCAGCAGTGGACTAGCGGGGAACACCGGGGAGCTGTTTTTT. Its translation: CASSGLAGNTGELFF.

This clone was recorded only once. The gene calls are TRBV19 and TRBJ1-5, with 9 bases lining up with TRBD1. CDR3 length: 14 residues. V gave up 7 bases and J gave up 4 bases; unmatched junction bases: 5. The germline gives CDR1 LNHDA, CDR2 SQIVND (reference sequence). The CDR3 region is CASKTTGGNQPQHF. As DNA, the CDR3 is TGTGCCAGTAAAACGACAGGGGGTAATCAGCCCCAGCATTTT.

The genes are TRBV4-3 and TRBJ1-3; D uncertain. V gave up 1 base and J gave up 2 bases, with 6 bases separating them. The germline V gene has CDR1 LGHNA and CDR2 YSLEER. The CDR3 consists of 14 residues. The CDR3 sequence is CASSQAGTGNTIYF. The CDR3, as DNA: TGCGCCAGCAGCCAAGCGGGGACTGGAAACACCATATATTTT.

The rearrangement uses TRBV2 and TRBJ1-6; a possible D gene is TRBD1 (6 bases). V was trimmed by 11 bases and J by 5 bases, leaving 19 bases between them. The CDR3 contains 15 residues. Germline lookup yields CDR1 SNHLY and CDR2 FYNNEI. The chain's CDR3 is CAYQRGAGHNSPLHF. CDR3 coding DNA: TGTGCCTATCAACGGGGGGCCGGCCATAATTCACCCCTCCACTTT.

V and J are TRBV4-3 and TRBJ1-2, with a possible D match to TRBD1 (6 bases). V dropped 0 bases and J dropped 8 bases, with 13 bases sitting between them. Germline lookup yields CDR1 LGHNA and CDR2 YSLEER. This CDR3 contains 14 residues. The CDR3 region is CASSQDRGSLGYTF. The CDR3 DNA reads as TGCGCCAGCAGCCAAGACAGGGGTTCCCTAGGCTACACCTTC.

The V gene is TRBV18, the J gene TRBJ1-1; maybe TRBD1 (5 bases). CDR3 length: 15 residues. Trimming stripped 3 bases from V and 3 bases from J, with 14 bases between. Per germline, CDR1 KGHSH and CDR2 LQKENI. In DNA form, the CDR3 reads TGTGCCAGCTCACCCCGCCAGACGGGGGACACTGAAGCTTTCTTT. Amino acids: CASSPRQTGDTEAFF. The variable domain in full, completed from reference TRBV18 and TRBJ1-1, reads NAGVMQNPRHLVRRRGQEARLRCSPMKGHSHVYWYRQLPEEGLKFMVYLQKENIIDESGMPKERFSAEFPKEGPSILRIQQVVRGDSAAYFCASSPRQTGDTEAFFGQGTRLTVV.

This chain's CDR3 is CAWSESGGIANTGELFF. CDR3 DNA: TGTGCCTGGAGTGAGTCAGGGGGCATTGCGAACACCGGGGAGCTGTTTTTT. The chain recombines TRBV30 with TRBJ2-2; 8 positions agree with TRBD1. This CDR3 spans 17 amino acids. V shed 1 base and J 0 bases; nucleotides not matched to a gene: 7. Germline-derived CDR1 and CDR2 are GTSNPN and SVGIG (reference sequence).

The V gene is TRBV6-5, the J gene TRBJ1-2; 10 bases map to TRBD1. This CDR3 is 16 amino acids long. Per germline, CDR1 MNHEY and CDR2 SVGAGI. V was pared by 0 bases and J by 8 bases, with 9 bases of the junction left unmatched. The CDR3 is CASSYSPGTGDKGYTF. As DNA, the CDR3 is TGTGCCAGCAGTTACTCGCCCGGGACAGGGGATAAGGGCTACACCTTC.

The CDR3 DNA sequence: TGCAGCGTTGAAGGGGGCAGGGGGCGGGTTAATGAGCAGTTCTTC. The encoded protein is CSVEGGRGRVNEQFF. This sequence joins TRBV29-1 and TRBJ2-1; 8 bases align to TRBD1. V was pared by 1 base and J by 7 bases, with 9 bases of the junction left unmatched. This CDR3 contains 15 residues. Germline V gives CDR1 SQVTM, CDR2 ANQGSEA.